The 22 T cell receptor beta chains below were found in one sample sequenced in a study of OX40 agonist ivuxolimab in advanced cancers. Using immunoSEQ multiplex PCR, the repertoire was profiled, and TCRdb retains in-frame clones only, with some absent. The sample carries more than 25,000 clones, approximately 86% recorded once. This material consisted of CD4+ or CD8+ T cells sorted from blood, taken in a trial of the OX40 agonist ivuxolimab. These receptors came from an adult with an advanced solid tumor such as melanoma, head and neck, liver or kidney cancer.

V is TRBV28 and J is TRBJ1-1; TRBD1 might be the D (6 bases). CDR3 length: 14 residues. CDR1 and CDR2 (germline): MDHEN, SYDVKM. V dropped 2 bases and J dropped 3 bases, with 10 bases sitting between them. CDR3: CASSLAGADTEAFF. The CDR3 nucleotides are TGTGCCAGCAGTTTAGCAGGGGCCGACACTGAAGCTTTCTTT.

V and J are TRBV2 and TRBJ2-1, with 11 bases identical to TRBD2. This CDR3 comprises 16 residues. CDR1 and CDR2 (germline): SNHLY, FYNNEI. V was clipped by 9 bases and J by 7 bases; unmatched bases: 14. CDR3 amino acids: CASTTSSGRRLNEQFF. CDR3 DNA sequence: TGTGCCAGTACCACCTCTAGCGGGAGGAGGCTTAATGAGCAGTTCTTC.

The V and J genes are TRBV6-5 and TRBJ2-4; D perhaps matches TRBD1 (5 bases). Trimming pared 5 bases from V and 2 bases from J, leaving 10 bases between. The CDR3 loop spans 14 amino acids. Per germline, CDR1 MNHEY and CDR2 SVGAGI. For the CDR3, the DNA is TGTGCCAGCAGTGAATACAGGTCCAAAAACATTCAGTACTTC. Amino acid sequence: CASSEYRSKNIQYF.

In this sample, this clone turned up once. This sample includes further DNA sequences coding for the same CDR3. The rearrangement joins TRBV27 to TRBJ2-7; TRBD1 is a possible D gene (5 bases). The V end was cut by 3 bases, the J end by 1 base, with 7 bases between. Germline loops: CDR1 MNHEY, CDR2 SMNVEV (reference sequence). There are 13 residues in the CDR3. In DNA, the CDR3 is TGTGCCAGCAGTTTCAGGGATTCCTACGAGCAGTACTTC. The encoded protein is CASSFRDSYEQYF.

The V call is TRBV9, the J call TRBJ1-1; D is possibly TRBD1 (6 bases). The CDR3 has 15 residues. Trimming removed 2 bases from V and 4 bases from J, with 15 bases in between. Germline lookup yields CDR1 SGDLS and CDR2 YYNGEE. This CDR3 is CASSVGRQGSTEAFF. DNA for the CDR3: TGTGCCAGCAGCGTGGGACGCCAGGGGAGCACTGAAGCTTTCTTT.

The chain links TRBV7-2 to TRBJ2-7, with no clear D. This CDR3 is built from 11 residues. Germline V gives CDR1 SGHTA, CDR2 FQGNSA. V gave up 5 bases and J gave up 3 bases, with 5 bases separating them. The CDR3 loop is CASSQDYEQYF. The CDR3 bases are TGTGCCAGCAGCCAGGACTACGAGCAGTACTTC.

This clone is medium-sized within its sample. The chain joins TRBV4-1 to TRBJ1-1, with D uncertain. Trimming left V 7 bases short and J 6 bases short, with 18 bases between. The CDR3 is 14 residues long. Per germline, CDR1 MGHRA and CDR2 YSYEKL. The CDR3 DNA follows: TGCGCCAGCACCACGGCCCCGAGTAATCCTGAAGCTTTCTTT. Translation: CASTTAPSNPEAFF.

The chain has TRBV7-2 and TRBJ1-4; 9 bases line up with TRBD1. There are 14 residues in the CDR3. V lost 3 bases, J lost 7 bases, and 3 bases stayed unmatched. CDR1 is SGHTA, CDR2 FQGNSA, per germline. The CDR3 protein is CASSLGTGFEKLFF. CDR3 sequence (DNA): TGTGCCAGCAGCTTGGGGACAGGGTTTGAAAAACTGTTTTTT.

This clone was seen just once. The CDR3 DNA reads as TGTGCCACCAGCAAGACCCGGGACACCTCTGGAAACACCATATATTTT. It is translated as CATSKTRDTSGNTIYF. The V and J genes are TRBV15 and TRBJ1-3; D possibly corresponds to TRBD1 (6 bases). The CDR3 is made up of 16 amino acids. Trimming stripped 4 bases from V and 0 bases from J, with 13 bases between. Looked up from germline, CDR1 is LNHNV and CDR2 is YYDKDF (reference sequence).

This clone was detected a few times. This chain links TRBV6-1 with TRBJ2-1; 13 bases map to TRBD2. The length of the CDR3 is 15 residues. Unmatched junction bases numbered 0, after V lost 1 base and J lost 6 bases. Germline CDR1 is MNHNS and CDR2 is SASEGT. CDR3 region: CASSEGTSGSNEQFF. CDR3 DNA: TGTGCCAGCAGTGAAGGGACTAGCGGGAGCAATGAGCAGTTCTTC.

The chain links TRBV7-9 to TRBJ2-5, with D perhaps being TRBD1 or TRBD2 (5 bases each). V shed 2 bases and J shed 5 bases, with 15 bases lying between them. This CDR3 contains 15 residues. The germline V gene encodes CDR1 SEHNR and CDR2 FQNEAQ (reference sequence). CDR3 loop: CASSLSRSEGETQYF. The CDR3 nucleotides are TGTGCCAGCAGCTTAAGCAGGAGCGAGGGGGAGACCCAGTACTTC.

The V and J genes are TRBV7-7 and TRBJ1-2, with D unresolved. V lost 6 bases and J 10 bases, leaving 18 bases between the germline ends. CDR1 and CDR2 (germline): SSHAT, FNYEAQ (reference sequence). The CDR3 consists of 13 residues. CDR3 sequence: CASRSGRSDVYTF. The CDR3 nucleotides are TGTGCCAGCAGGTCTGGGCGGAGTGATGTCTACACCTTC.

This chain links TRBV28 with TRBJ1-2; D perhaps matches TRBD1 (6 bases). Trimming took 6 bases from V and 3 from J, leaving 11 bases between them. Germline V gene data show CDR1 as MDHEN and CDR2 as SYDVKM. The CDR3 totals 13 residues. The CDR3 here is CASRRQAYYGYTF. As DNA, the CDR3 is TGTGCCAGCAGACGACAGGCCTACTATGGCTACACCTTC.

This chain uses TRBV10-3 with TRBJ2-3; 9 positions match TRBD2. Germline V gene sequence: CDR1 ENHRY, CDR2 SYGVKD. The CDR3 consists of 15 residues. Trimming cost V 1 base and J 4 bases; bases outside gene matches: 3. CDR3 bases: TGTGCCATCAGTGAGTTAGCGGGAGTGGCAGATACGCAGTATTTT. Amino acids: CAISELAGVADTQYF.

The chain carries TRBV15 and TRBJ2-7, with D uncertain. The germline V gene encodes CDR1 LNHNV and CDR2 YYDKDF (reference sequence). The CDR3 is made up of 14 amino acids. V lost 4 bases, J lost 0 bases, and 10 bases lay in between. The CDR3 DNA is TGTGCCACCAGCAATATCGGCAGCTCCTACGAGCAGTACTTC. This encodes CATSNIGSSYEQYF.

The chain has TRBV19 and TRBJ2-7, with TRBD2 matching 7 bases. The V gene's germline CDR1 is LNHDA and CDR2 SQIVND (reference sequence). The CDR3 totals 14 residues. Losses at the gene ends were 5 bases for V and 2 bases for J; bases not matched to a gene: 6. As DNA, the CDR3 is TGTGCCAGTAGTCCCGGCAGCGGGACCTACGAGCAGTACTTC. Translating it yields CASSPGSGTYEQYF.

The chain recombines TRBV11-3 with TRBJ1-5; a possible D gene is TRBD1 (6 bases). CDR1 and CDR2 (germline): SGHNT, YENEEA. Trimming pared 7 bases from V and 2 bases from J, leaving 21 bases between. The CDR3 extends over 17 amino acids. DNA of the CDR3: TGTGCCAGCACCCTAAGGACACAGGGAGGCGGCAATCAGCCCCAGCATTTT. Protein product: CASTLRTQGGGNQPQHF.

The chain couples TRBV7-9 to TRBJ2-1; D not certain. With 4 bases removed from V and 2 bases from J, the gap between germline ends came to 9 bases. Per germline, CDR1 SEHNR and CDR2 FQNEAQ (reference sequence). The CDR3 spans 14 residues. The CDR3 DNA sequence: TGTGCCAGCAGCTCGAGTGGGCCCTACAATGAGCAGTTCTTC. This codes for CASSSSGPYNEQFF. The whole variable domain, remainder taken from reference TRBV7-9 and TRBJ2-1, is DTGVSQNPRHKITKRGQNVTFRCDPISEHNRLYWYRQTLGQGPEFLTYFQNEAQLEKSRLLSDRFSAERPKGSFSTLEIQRTEQGDSAMYLCASSSSGPYNEQFFGPGTRLTVL.

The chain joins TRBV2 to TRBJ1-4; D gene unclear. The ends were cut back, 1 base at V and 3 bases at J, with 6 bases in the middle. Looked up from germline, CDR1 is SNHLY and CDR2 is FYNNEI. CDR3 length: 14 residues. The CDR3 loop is CASSEGQANEKLFF. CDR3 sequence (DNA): TGTGCCAGCAGTGAAGGGCAGGCTAATGAAAAACTGTTTTTT.

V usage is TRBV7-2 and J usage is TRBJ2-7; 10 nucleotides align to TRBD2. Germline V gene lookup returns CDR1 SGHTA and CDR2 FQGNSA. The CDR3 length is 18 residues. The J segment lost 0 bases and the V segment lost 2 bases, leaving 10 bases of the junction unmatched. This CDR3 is CASSLMMELAGLSYEQYF. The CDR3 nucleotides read TGTGCCAGCAGCTTAATGATGGAACTAGCGGGACTCTCCTACGAGCAGTACTTC.

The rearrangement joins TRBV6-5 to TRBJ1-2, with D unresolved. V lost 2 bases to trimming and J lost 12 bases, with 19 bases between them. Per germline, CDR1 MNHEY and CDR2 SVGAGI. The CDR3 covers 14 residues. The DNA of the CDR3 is TGTGCCAGCAGTTACGACGGAGACCCTATGGCTAACACCTTC. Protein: CASSYDGDPMANTF.

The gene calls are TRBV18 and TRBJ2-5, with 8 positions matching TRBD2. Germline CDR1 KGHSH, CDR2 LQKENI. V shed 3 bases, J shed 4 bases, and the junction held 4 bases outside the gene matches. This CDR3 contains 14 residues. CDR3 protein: CASSPSLAGETQYF. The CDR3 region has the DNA TGTGCCAGCTCACCCTCGCTAGCGGGAGAGACCCAGTACTTC.